This passage covers 26 T cell receptor beta chains from one sample sequenced in a study of T-cell reconstitution after alpha-beta-depleted transplantation in children. The library targeted TCRbeta and was prepared with unique molecular identifiers. Each CDR3 protein gets one entry after TCRdb re-called the PCR reads with MiXCR. The sample has about 580,000 distinct CDR3 sequences; more than 20% are singletons. Sequenced here: PBMCs, mostly from graft donor cells, sampled 360 days after TCRalphabeta/CD19-depleted stem cell transplant. Source of these receptors: a boy younger than two who had a stem cell transplant for acute myeloid leukemia, so the T cells may come from the graft donor.

J is TRBJ1-1 and V is TRBV12-3 or TRBV12-4; 8 bases agree with TRBD1. V lost 3 bases and J lost 5; bases outside the gene matches: 8. The CDR3 has 15 amino acids. The CDR3 protein is CASSFPNRGSTEAFF. Written as DNA, the CDR3 is TGTGCCAGCAGTTTTCCCAACAGGGGGAGTACTGAAGCTTTCTTT.

There are many counts of this clonotype. The rearrangement uses TRBV4-2 and TRBJ1-4; D might be TRBD1 (5 bases). Trimming removed 2 bases from V and 7 bases from J, with 11 bases in between. Germline CDR1 is LGHNA and CDR2 is YNFKEQ. The CDR3 spans 14 residues. This chain's CDR3 is CASSQMGQGEKLFF. Here the CDR3 DNA reads TGTGCCAGCAGCCAAATGGGTCAGGGTGAAAAACTGTTTTTT.

The J gene is TRBJ1-1, the V gene TRBV21-1. TRBV21-1 is an annotated pseudogene. The CDR3 runs 13 residues. CDR3 coding DNA: TGTGCCAGCCCGGCTAACATGAACACTGAAGCTTTCTTT. Translating it yields CASPANMNTEAFF.

This clonotype was detected only once. The V gene is TRBV24-1, the J gene TRBJ2-5; the D gene could be TRBD1 or TRBD2 (5 bases each). This CDR3 is 19 amino acids long. V lost 4 bases and J lost 5, with 28 bases in between. Germline CDR1 and CDR2: KGHDR and SFDVKD. The CDR3 nucleotides are TGTGCCACCAGTGACTCAGCGTCCCTCTGGGACCAGGAGCGGGAGACCCAGTACTTC. Encoded protein: CATSDSASLWDQERETQYF.

This clonotype was counted a few times. The chain employs TRBV20-1 and TRBJ1-5; D call uncertain. Trimming cost V 3 bases and J 2 bases, with 5 bases left between them. The germline CDR1 and CDR2 sequences are DFQATT and SNEGSKA (reference sequence). The length of the CDR3 is 12 residues. CDR3 sequence: CSASKGNQPQHF. The CDR3 DNA reads as TGCAGTGCTAGTAAGGGCAATCAGCCCCAGCATTTT.

The V gene is TRBV11-2, the J gene TRBJ1-2; D is unresolved. V was cut by 5 bases and J by 5 bases, with 15 bases left in between. CDR3 length: 14 residues. Germline V CDR1 and CDR2: SGHAT, FQNNGV. For the CDR3, the DNA is TGTGCCAGCAGCATCCACGCATTGGGGTATGGCTACACCTTC. Residues: CASSIHALGYGYTF.

The CDR3: CSAILPAGPQETQYF. The CDR3 region has the DNA TGCAGTGCCATCCTCCCAGCGGGGCCTCAAGAGACCCAGTACTTC. The chain has TRBV20-1 and TRBJ2-5; TRBD2 matches at 7 bases. Germline CDR1 reads DFQATT; CDR2 reads SNEGSKA (reference sequence). There are 15 residues in the CDR3. The V and J ends lost 6 bases and 2 bases, in that order; junction bases with no gene match: 12.

This clonotype was detected only a few times. This chain links TRBV12-3 or TRBV12-4 with TRBJ2-2, with D possibly being TRBD1 or TRBD2 (5 bases each). Trimming shortened V by 6 bases and J by 5 bases, and 25 bases separated the two germline ends. The CDR3 is made up of 18 amino acids. CDR3: CASSTRLLGQGRTGELFF. The CDR3, as DNA: TGTGCCAGCAGCACAAGATTGTTGGGGCAGGGACGAACCGGGGAGCTGTTTTTT.

This clonotype was seen many times. The chain recombines TRBV12-3 or TRBV12-4 with TRBJ2-7, with D unclear. V was trimmed by 6 bases and J by 5 bases, leaving 11 bases between them. CDR3 length equals 12 residues. CDR3 region: CASSLGGNEQYV. The CDR3 DNA reads as TGTGCCAGCAGCCTCGGTGGGAACGAGCAGTACGTC.

This clonotype was recorded many times. This chain links TRBV29-1 with TRBJ2-1, with a possible D match to TRBD2 (6 bases). Trimming removed 7 bases at V and 10 bases at J, with 26 bases between. The CDR3 covers 15 residues. Germline V CDR1 and CDR2: SQVTM, ANQGSEA. CDR3 loop: CSGTPASALEGEQFF. The CDR3 region has the DNA TGCAGCGGAACCCCTGCTAGCGCGCTAGAGGGGGAGCAGTTCTTC.

Concerning this clonotype: A much larger clone sits a single nucleotide away, making a read error possible. V is TRBV5-1 and J is TRBJ2-7; D not resolved. The germline V gene encodes CDR1 SGHRS and CDR2 YFSETQ. V was shortened by 5 bases and J by 0 bases, with 15 bases between the two germline ends. CDR3 length: 15 residues. The CDR3, as DNA: TGCGCCAGCAGACAGACACGCCATTACTCCTACGAGCAGTACTTC. As protein: CASRQTRHYSYEQYF.

This chain connects TRBV20-1 to TRBJ2-3; 9 bases fit TRBD1. Per the germline V gene, CDR1 is DFQATT and CDR2 is SNEGSKA (reference sequence). V was clipped by 4 bases and J by 8 bases; unmatched bases: 13. The CDR3 sequence is 15 residues long. CDR3 region: CSATRDRVLWSTQYF. CDR3 nucleotides: TGCAGTGCTACCCGGGACAGGGTACTATGGAGTACGCAGTATTTT.

At least ten counts were recorded for this clonotype. V is TRBV25-1 and J is TRBJ2-5; 8 bases are a match to TRBD2. Germline lookup yields CDR1 MGHDK and CDR2 SYGVNS. The CDR3 extends over 17 amino acids. The J segment lost 4 bases and the V segment lost 8 bases, leaving 18 bases of the junction unmatched. The CDR3 protein is CASSGGLIPTPRETQYF. CDR3 coding DNA: TGTGCCAGCTCGGGGGGGCTTATCCCCACGCCCAGAGAGACCCAGTACTTC.

This chain links TRBV28 with TRBJ1-1; the D is unclear. V was shortened by 1 base and J by 2 bases, with 11 bases between the two germline ends. Per the germline V gene, CDR1 is MDHEN and CDR2 is SYDVKM. CDR3 length: 15 amino acids. CDR3 sequence (DNA): TGTGCCAGCAGTTTATACGGGTCGCTAAACACTGAAGCTTTCTTT. Amino acids: CASSLYGSLNTEAFF.

V is TRBV6-1 and J is TRBJ2-2; TRBD2 agrees at 9 bases. V was pared by 8 bases and J by 0 bases, with 13 bases of the junction left unmatched. This CDR3 is 18 amino acids long. The germline V gene encodes CDR1 MNHNS and CDR2 SASEGT. The CDR3 sequence: CASSSGGLAGTNTGELFF. The CDR3 coding sequence is TGTGCCAGCTCTTCGGGAGGGCTAGCGGGGACGAACACCGGGGAGCTGTTTTTT.

This clonotype has only a few counts. Here the CDR3 reads CATSRDLAGDNEQFF. For the CDR3, the DNA is TGTGCCACCAGCAGAGATCTAGCGGGGGACAATGAGCAGTTCTTC. The V gene is TRBV15, the J gene TRBJ2-1, with 10 bases matching TRBD2. The CDR3 extends over 15 amino acids. Germline V gene sequence: CDR1 LNHNV, CDR2 YYDKDF (reference sequence). After removal of 0 bases from V and 5 bases from J, the junction contained 1 base not matched to a gene.

The rearrangement joins TRBV12-3 or TRBV12-4 to TRBJ2-3; 9 bases fit TRBD2. V lost 1 base and J lost 5; bases outside the gene matches: 10. The CDR3 has 17 residues. Written as DNA, the CDR3 is TGTGCCAGCAGTTTAGTTTTGCGGGGGGGCCTTTTAGATACGCAGTATTTT. It is translated as CASSLVLRGGLLDTQYF.

V usage is TRBV7-2 and J usage is TRBJ1-2; D might be TRBD1 (5 bases). CDR3 length: 16 amino acids. The V end was cut by 1 base, the J end by 4 bases, with 16 bases between. CDR1 and CDR2 from the germline V gene are SGHTA and FQGNSA. The CDR3 DNA is TGTGCCAGCAGCTTAGGTACCGGGACCTCCCTCTATGGCTACACCTTC. Translated: CASSLGTGTSLYGYTF.

With regard to this clonotype: Being one base from a much bigger clone, this may be a read error. This chain connects TRBV11-2 to TRBJ2-2, with 7 bases fitting TRBD1. This CDR3 is built from 14 residues. V shed 8 bases, J shed 6 bases, and the junction held 9 bases outside the gene matches. Germline V gives CDR1 SGHAT, CDR2 FQNNGV. This CDR3 is CASGTHRGAGELFF. CDR3 DNA sequence: TGTGCCAGCGGCACTCACAGGGGCGCCGGGGAGCTGTTTTTT.

The chain combines TRBV6-5 with TRBJ1-5, with D possibly matching TRBD1 (6 bases). Germline CDR1 MNHEY, CDR2 SVGAGI. There are 13 residues in the CDR3. V lost 4 bases, J lost 5 bases, and 9 bases lay in between. CDR3 sequence: CASSLQGHQPQHF. The CDR3, as DNA: TGTGCCAGCAGTTTACAGGGCCATCAGCCCCAGCATTTT.

A few counts support this clonotype. The chain links TRBV11-1 to TRBJ1-4, with 7 nucleotides matching TRBD1. The junction had 13 bases not matched to a gene; V was cut back by 4 bases and J by 2 bases. This CDR3 spans 18 amino acids. In germline, CDR1 is SGHAT, CDR2 FQDESV (reference sequence). This CDR3 reads CASSSPGGGLQTNEKLFF. The CDR3 bases are TGTGCCAGCAGCTCCCCCGGAGGGGGCCTTCAGACTAATGAAAAACTGTTTTTT.

This clonotype was seen many times. The chain employs TRBV6-2 or TRBV6-3 and TRBJ2-2; D gene uncertain. Germline CDR1 and CDR2: MNHEY and SVGEGT. This CDR3 is built from 15 residues. Deletions cut 6 bases from V and 5 bases from J, with 16 bases between. The CDR3 DNA is TGTGCCAGCAGAAGCGACCTCTTAACTACCGGGGAGCTGTTTTTT. Translating it yields CASRSDLLTTGELFF.

The chain couples TRBV12-3 or TRBV12-4 to TRBJ2-1, with TRBD2 identical over 12 bases. Losses at the gene ends were 5 bases for V and 7 bases for J; bases not matched to a gene: 3. The CDR3 consists of 14 residues. This CDR3 reads CASSTSGGRNEQFF. As DNA, the CDR3 is TGTGCCAGCAGTACTAGCGGGGGGAGGAATGAGCAGTTCTTC.

Many counts were recorded for this clonotype. This chain links TRBV7-2 with TRBJ2-1; no reliable D call. Per the germline V gene, CDR1 is SGHTA and CDR2 is FQGNSA. V was pared by 4 bases and J by 3 bases, with 13 bases between. The CDR3 length is 15 residues. This CDR3 reads CASSSTRTGYNEQFF. The CDR3 DNA sequence: TGTGCCAGCAGCTCCACCCGAACGGGCTACAATGAGCAGTTCTTC.

The gene calls are TRBV27 and TRBJ2-3; a weak D match, TRBD2 (5 bases). The V gene's germline CDR1 is MNHEY and CDR2 SMNVEV (reference sequence). This CDR3 has 17 amino acids. Trimming cost V 0 bases and J 6 bases, with 19 bases left between them. The CDR3, as DNA: TGTGCCAGCAGTTTATCTACCGCCGGGCCAGCGGCCGATACGCAGTATTTT. It encodes CASSLSTAGPAADTQYF.

This chain joins TRBV5-5 and TRBJ2-1; 12 bases line up with TRBD2. Germline CDR1 SGHKS, CDR2 YYEKEE (reference sequence). J lost 9 bases, V lost 0 bases, and 7 bases had no gene match. CDR3 length: 16 residues. CDR3 in DNA: TGTGCCAGCAGCTTGGAATCTAGCGGGGGGGCGGGTGAGCAGTTCTTC. Encoded protein: CASSLESSGGAGEQFF.